These 16 T cell receptor beta chains originate from one sample sequenced in a study of blood T cell repertoires in COVID-19. Generated by immunoSEQ multiplex PCR, the TCRdb table keeps only in-frame clones and is missing some. The sample carries over 100,000 clones, approximately 80% recorded once. Sequencing was performed on peripheral blood. These receptors originate from a woman between 70 and 85 years old with acute or convalescent COVID-19.

The chain recombines TRBV14 with TRBJ1-2; 8 bases map to TRBD1. V shed 0 bases and J 4 bases; nucleotides not matched to a gene: 7. Germline-derived CDR1 and CDR2 are SGHDN and FVKESK. The CDR3 totals 16 residues. The CDR3 DNA follows: TGTGCCAGCAGCCAAGATCCCCCGACAGGGGTCTATGGCTACACCTTC. Protein: CASSQDPPTGVYGYTF.

The J gene is TRBJ2-3, the V gene TRBV11-3, with TRBD2 identical over 7 bases. The CDR3 extends over 15 amino acids. Per germline, CDR1 SGHNT and CDR2 YENEEA. Trimming cost V 0 bases and J 5 bases; bases outside gene matches: 5. CDR3 loop: CASSLDWGGRDTQYF. CDR3 bases: TGTGCCAGCAGCTTAGACTGGGGAGGGAGAGATACGCAGTATTTT.

This clone has only a few counts. V and J are TRBV10-1 and TRBJ1-5; tentatively, D is TRBD1 (5 bases). CDR3 length: 13 amino acids. CDR1 is WNHNN, CDR2 SYGVQD, per germline (reference sequence). With 8 bases removed from V and 4 bases from J, the gap between germline ends came to 12 bases. The CDR3 DNA follows: TGCGCCAGCGGTAATGACAGAAATCAGCCCCAGCATTTT. Its translation: CASGNDRNQPQHF.

The table lists this clone with a few counts. V and J are TRBV18 and TRBJ2-1, with TRBD1 matching 7 bases. Germline CDR1 and CDR2: KGHSH and LQKENI. CDR3 length: 14 residues. J gave up 7 bases and V 2 bases, and 5 bases lay outside the gene matches. The CDR3 coding sequence is TGTGCCAGCTCACCAGTGACAGGGCTGAATGAGCAGTTCTTC. Translating it yields CASSPVTGLNEQFF. The full variable domain, in which reference TRBV18 and TRBJ2-1 provide the parts outside the CDR3, is NAGVMQNPRHLVRRRGQEARLRCSPMKGHSHVYWYRQLPEEGLKFMVYLQKENIIDESGMPKERFSAEFPKEGPSILRIQQVVRGDSAAYFCASSPVTGLNEQFFGPGTRLTVL.

The chain uses TRBV7-8 and TRBJ1-2; unclear D gene. V was pared by 1 base and J by 10 bases, with 13 bases between. The CDR3 length is 13 residues. Germline V gene lookup returns CDR1 SGHVS and CDR2 FQNEAQ. CDR3 loop: CASSLDLKNDYTF. The CDR3 nucleotides are TGTGCCAGCAGCTTAGACCTAAAAAACGACTACACCTTC. Supplemented by reference TRBV7-8 and TRBJ1-2, the full variable domain reads GAGVSQSPRYKVAKRGQDVALRCDPISGHVSLFWYQQALGQGPEFLTYFQNEAQLDKSGLPSDRFFAERPEGSVSTLKIQRTQQEDSAVYLCASSLDLKNDYTFGSGTRLTVV.

The chain employs TRBV7-2 and TRBJ2-7; TRBD2 aligns across 7 bases. J lost 2 bases, V lost 0 bases, and 1 base had no gene match. The CDR3 loop spans 14 amino acids. Looked up from germline, CDR1 is SGHTA and CDR2 is FQGNSA. CDR3: CASSLAGGAYEQYF. In nucleotides, the CDR3 is TGTGCCAGCAGCTTAGCGGGGGGGGCCTACGAGCAGTACTTC.

This clone was seen once. This rearrangement joins TRBV2 to TRBJ2-3, with TRBD2 matching over 9 bases. The CDR3 contains 16 residues. Germline lookup yields CDR1 SNHLY and CDR2 FYNNEI. J was trimmed by 1 base and V by 7 bases; bases with no gene match: 9. Here the CDR3 reads CASKKGASGGTDTQYF. The CDR3 bases are TGTGCCAGCAAAAAAGGGGCTAGCGGGGGCACAGATACGCAGTATTTT.

The chain combines TRBV19 with TRBJ1-3; 8 bases map to TRBD1. J gave up 0 bases and V 3 bases, and 10 bases lay outside the gene matches. Per the germline V gene, CDR1 is LNHDA and CDR2 is SQIVND (reference sequence). CDR3 length: 18 amino acids. The CDR3 nucleotides read TGTGCCAGTAGTATGGGACAGGCCGTACCCTACTCTGGAAACACCATATATTTT. It codes for CASSMGQAVPYSGNTIYF.

This clone was seen once. The V and J genes are TRBV6-5 and TRBJ2-5, with TRBD2 matching over 10 bases. Germline CDR1 and CDR2: MNHEY and SVGAGI. Losses at the gene ends were 2 bases for V and 4 bases for J; bases not matched to a gene: 4. This CDR3 has 15 residues. For the CDR3, the DNA is TGTGCCAGCAGTTACAGCGGGGGGGCCGTAGAGACCCAGTACTTC. Translating gives CASSYSGGAVETQYF.

V gene TRBV25-1 combines with J gene TRBJ2-2; TRBD1 might be the D (5 bases). Trimming stripped 5 bases from V and 0 bases from J, with 7 bases between. The CDR3 is made up of 14 amino acids. Germline V gene lookup returns CDR1 MGHDK and CDR2 SYGVNS. The CDR3 spells CASSTRANTGELFF. The CDR3 nucleotides are TGTGCCAGCAGTACCAGGGCGAACACCGGGGAGCTGTTTTTT.

The sample holds a few counts of this clone. The rearrangement uses TRBV30 and TRBJ1-2; 10 bases match TRBD1. Per germline, CDR1 GTSNPN and CDR2 SVGIG (reference sequence). The ends lost 8 bases at V and 4 bases at J; junction bases unmatched: 10. The CDR3 has 14 residues. CDR3 loop: CAGDRGAVSYGYTF. The CDR3 nucleotides are TGTGCCGGGGACAGGGGAGCTGTGAGCTATGGCTACACCTTC.

The V gene is TRBV6-2 or TRBV6-3, the J gene TRBJ1-2; D uncertain. CDR1 is MNHEY and CDR2 is SVGEGT in the germline V gene. This CDR3 is 15 amino acids long. V dropped 1 base and J dropped 1 base, with 10 bases sitting between them. CDR3 protein: CASSYLPDFNYGYTF. The CDR3 bases are TGTGCCAGCAGTTACTTACCTGACTTTAACTATGGCTACACCTTC.

J is TRBJ2-1 and V is TRBV6-5, with D possibly being TRBD2 (7 bases). The V and J ends lost 7 bases and 11 bases respectively, with 15 bases between them. CDR1 is MNHEY, CDR2 SVGAGI, per germline. This CDR3 is built from 12 residues. CDR3 sequence reads: CASKSTGGQQFF. CDR3 nucleotide sequence: TGTGCCAGCAAGTCCACGGGGGGCCAGCAGTTCTTC.

The rearrangement joins TRBV5-1 to TRBJ2-5; 10 bases align to TRBD2. The CDR3 totals 17 residues. Germline trimming cut 5 bases from V and 0 bases from J; bases unmatched to any gene: 10. Germline V gives CDR1 SGHRS, CDR2 YFSETQ. The CDR3 nucleotides are TGCGCCAGCAGTGGGCAGCGGGGGGGCGTAGACCAAGAGACCCAGTACTTC. Encoded protein: CASSGQRGGVDQETQYF. The full variable domain, in which reference TRBV5-1 and TRBJ2-5 provide the parts outside the CDR3, is KAGVTQTPRYLIKTRGQQVTLSCSPISGHRSVSWYQQTPGQGLQFLFEYFSETQRNKGNFPGRFSGRQFSNSRSEMNVSTLELGDSALYLCASSGQRGGVDQETQYFGPGTRLLVL.

V is TRBV7-3 and J is TRBJ2-6, with 8 bases aligning to TRBD1. The CDR3 is 17 amino acids. V gave up 2 bases and J gave up 4 bases; unmatched junction bases: 7. The V gene's germline CDR1 is SGHTA and CDR2 FQGTGA. CDR3 DNA: TGTGCCAGCAGCTTAGAGGCAGGGGGCTCCGGGGCCAACGTCCTGACTTTC. As protein: CASSLEAGGSGANVLTF.

The chain is built from TRBV18 and TRBJ2-7; D perhaps matches TRBD1 (6 bases). This CDR3 is 13 amino acids long. The V gene lost 5 bases and the J gene lost 3 bases, with 11 bases spanning the gap. The germline gives CDR1 KGHSH, CDR2 LQKENI. CDR3 in amino acids: CASSSGRGYEQYV. The CDR3 DNA follows: TGTGCCAGCTCATCTGGCAGGGGCTACGAGCAGTACGTC.